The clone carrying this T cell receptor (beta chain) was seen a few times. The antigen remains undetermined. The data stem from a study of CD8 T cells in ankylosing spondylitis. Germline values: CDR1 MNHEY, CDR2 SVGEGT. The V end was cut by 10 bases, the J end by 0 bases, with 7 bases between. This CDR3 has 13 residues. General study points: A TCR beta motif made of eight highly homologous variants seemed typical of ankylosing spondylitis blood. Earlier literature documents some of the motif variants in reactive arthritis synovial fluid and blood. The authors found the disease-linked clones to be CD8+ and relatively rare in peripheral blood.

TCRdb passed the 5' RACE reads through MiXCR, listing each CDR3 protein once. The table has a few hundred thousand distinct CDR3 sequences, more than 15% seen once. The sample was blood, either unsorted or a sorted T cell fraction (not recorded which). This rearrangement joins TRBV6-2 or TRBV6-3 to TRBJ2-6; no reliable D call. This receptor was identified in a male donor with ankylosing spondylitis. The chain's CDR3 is CAIQRSGANVLTF. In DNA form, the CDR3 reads TGTGCCATACAGCGCTCTGGGGCCAACGTCCTGACTTTC.